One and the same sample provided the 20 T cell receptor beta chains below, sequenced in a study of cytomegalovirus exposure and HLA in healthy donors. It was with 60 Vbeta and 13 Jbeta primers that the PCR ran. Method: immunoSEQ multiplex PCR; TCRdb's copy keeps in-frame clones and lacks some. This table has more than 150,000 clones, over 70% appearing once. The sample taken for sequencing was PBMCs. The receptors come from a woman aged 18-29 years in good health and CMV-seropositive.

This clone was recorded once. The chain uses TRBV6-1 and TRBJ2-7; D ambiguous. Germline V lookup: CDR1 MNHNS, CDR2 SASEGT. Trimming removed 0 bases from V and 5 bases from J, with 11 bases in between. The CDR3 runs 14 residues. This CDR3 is CASSEALERNEQYF. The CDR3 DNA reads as TGTGCCAGCAGTGAAGCGCTAGAAAGAAACGAGCAGTACTTC.

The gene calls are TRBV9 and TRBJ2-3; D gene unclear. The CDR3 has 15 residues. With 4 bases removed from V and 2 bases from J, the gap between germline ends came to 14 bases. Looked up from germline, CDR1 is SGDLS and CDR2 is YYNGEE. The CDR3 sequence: CASSNNRGTTDTQYF. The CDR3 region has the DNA TGTGCCAGCAGCAATAATAGAGGAACCACAGATACGCAGTATTTT.

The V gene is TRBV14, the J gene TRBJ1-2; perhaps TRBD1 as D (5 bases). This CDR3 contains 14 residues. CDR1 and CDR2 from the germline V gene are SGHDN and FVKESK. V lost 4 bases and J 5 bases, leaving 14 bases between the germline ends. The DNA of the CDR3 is TGTGCCAGCAGCCCCCCAGGGTCCCTTTATGGCTACACCTTC. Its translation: CASSPPGSLYGYTF.

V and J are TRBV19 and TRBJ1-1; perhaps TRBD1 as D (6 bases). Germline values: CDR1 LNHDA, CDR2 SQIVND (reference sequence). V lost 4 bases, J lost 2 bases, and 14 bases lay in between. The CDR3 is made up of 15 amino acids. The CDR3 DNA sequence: TGTGCCAGTAGTACCGGACAGAGGAAAAACACTGAAGCTTTCTTT. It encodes CASSTGQRKNTEAFF.

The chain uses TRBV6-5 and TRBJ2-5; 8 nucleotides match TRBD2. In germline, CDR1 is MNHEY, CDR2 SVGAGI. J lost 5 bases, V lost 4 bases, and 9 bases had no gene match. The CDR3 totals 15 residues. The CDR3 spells CASSSIAGGRETQYF. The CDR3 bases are TGTGCCAGCAGTTCAATCGCGGGGGGCCGGGAGACCCAGTACTTC.

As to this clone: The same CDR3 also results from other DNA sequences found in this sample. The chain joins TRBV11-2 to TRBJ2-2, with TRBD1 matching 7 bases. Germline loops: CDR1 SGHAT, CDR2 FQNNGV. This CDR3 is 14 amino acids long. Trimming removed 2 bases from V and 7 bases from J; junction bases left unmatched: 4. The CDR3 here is CASSLNRGVGELFF. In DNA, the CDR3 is TGTGCCAGCAGCTTAAACAGGGGAGTCGGGGAGCTGTTTTTT.

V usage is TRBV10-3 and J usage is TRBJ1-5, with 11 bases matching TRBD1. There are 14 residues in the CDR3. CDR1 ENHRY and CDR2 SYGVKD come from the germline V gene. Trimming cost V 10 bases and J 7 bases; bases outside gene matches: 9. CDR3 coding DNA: TGTGCCACCTGGACAGGGGGCGGAATGCAGCCCCAGCATTTT. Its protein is CATWTGGGMQPQHF.

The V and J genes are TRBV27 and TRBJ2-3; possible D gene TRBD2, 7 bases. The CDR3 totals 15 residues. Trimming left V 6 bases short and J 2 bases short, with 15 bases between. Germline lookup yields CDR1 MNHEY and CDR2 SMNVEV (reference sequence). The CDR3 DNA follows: TGTGCCAGCAGCCCCCGGGGGGCCTCCACAGATACGCAGTATTTT. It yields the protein CASSPRGASTDTQYF.

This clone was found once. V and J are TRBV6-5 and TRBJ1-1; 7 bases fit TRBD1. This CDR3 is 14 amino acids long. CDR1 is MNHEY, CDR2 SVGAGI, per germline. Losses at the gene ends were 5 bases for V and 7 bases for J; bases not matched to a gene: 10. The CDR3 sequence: CASSALTGKGEAFF. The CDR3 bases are TGTGCCAGCAGTGCCCTGACAGGGAAAGGTGAAGCTTTCTTT.

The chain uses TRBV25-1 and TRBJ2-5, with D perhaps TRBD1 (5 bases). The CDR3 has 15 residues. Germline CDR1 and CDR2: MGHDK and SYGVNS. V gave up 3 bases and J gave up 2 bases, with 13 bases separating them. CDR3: CASSEAVGQQETQYF. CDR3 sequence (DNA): TGTGCCAGCAGTGAGGCGGTGGGGCAGCAAGAGACCCAGTACTTC.

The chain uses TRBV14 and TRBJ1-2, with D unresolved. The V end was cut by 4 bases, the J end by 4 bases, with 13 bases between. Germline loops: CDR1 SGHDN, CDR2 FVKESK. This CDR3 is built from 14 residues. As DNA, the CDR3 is TGTGCCAGCAGCCTCGACTTTTTGGGCTATGGCTACACCTTC. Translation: CASSLDFLGYGYTF.

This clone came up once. Here the CDR3 reads CASSLVLSTDPSTDTQYF. The CDR3 nucleotides read TGTGCCAGCAGCTTGGTACTTTCGACAGACCCTAGCACAGATACGCAGTATTTT. The chain employs TRBV5-6 and TRBJ2-3, with D maybe TRBD1 (5 bases). Germline-derived CDR1 and CDR2 are SGHDT and YYEEEE. V lost 0 bases to trimming and J lost 0 bases, with 17 bases between them. This CDR3 comprises 18 residues.

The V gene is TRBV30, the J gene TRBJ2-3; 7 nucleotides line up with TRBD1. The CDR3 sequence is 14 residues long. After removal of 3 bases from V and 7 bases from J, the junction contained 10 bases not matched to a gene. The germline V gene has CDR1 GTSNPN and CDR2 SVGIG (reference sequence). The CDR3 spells CAWSLGGAYYTQYF. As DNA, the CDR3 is TGTGCCTGGAGCCTAGGGGGCGCATACTATACGCAGTATTTT. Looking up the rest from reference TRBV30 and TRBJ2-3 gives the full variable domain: SQTIHQWPATLVQPVGSPLSLECTVEGTSNPNLYWYRQAAGRGLQLLFYSVGIGQISSEVPQNLSASRPQDRQFILSSKKLLLSDSGFYLCAWSLGGAYYTQYFGPGTRLTVL.

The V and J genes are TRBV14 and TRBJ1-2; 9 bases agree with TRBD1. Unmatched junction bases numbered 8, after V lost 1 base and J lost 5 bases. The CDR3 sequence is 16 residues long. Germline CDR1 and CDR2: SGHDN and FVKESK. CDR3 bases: TGTGCCAGCAGCCAAGGAGGGGGACAGGGCGGATATGGCTACACCTTC. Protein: CASSQGGGQGGYGYTF.

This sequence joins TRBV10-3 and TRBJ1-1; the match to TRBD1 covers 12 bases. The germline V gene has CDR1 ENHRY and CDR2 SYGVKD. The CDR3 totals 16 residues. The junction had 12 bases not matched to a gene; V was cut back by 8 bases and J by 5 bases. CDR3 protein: CAIRPGTGGGGTEAFF. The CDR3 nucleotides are TGTGCCATCCGCCCTGGGACAGGGGGCGGTGGGACTGAAGCTTTCTTT.

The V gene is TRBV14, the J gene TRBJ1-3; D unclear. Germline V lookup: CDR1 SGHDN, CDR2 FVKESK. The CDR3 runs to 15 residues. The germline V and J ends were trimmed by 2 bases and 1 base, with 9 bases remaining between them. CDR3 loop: CASSQTRRSGNTIYF. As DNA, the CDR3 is TGTGCCAGCAGCCAAACGAGGAGATCTGGAAACACCATATATTTT.

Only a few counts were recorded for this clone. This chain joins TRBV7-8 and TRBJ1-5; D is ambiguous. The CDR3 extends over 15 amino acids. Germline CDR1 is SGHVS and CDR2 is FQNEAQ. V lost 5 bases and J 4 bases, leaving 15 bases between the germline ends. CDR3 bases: TGTGCCAGCAGCCCAGAGGCGGGGAATAATCAGCCCCAGCATTTT. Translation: CASSPEAGNNQPQHF.

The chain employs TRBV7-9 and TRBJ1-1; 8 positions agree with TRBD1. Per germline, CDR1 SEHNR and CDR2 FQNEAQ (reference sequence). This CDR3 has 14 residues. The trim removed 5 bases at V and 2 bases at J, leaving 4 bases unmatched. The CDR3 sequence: CASSPTGANTEAFF. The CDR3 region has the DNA TGTGCCAGCAGCCCGACAGGGGCTAACACTGAAGCTTTCTTT.

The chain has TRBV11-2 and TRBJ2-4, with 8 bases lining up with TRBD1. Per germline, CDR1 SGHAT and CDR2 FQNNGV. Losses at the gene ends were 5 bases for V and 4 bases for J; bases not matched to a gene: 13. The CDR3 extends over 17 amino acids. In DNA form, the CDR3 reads TGTGCCAGCAGCCCTTGGGGGCAGGGGGCTGTTAAAAACATTCAGTACTTC. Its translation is CASSPWGQGAVKNIQYF. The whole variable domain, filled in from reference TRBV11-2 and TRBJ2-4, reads EAGVAQSPRYKIIEKRQSVAFWCNPISGHATLYWYQQILGQGPKLLIQFQNNGVVDDSQLPKDRFSAERLKGVDSTLKIQPAKLEDSAVYLCASSPWGQGAVKNIQYFGAGTRLSVL.

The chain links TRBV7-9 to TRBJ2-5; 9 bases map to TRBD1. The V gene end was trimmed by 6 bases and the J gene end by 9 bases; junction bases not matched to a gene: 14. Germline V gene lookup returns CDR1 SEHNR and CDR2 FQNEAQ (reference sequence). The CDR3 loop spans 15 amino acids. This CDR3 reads CASSSGQGMDGAQYF. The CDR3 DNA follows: TGTGCCAGCAGTAGTGGACAGGGGATGGATGGGGCCCAGTACTTC.